The sequence of this T cell receptor beta chain was determined in a study of metastatic and nonmetastatic thyroid tumors (dated by TCRdb to 2018 to 2020). Regarding the research as a whole: Repertoires from peripheral blood and from tumor or nodule tissue samples of malignant and benign thyroid patients were compared.

The library was made by PCR. The sequencer was an Illumina HiSeq 4000. High-throughput sequencing was used to profile the CDR3 region of the TCR beta-chain in every patient. The original pipeline was this. A classifier to discriminate distant-metastatic papillary thyroid cancer patients was built from CDR3 differences across clinicopathological groups. Repertoire diversity was assessed with the Shannon index, and tumor-blood repertoire similarity with the Morisita-Horn index. The raw public data were reprocessed by TCRdb itself: fastp quality trimming at Q25, MiXCR clonotype calling, in-frame beta chains only. The authors' filters were not applied to this entry. This sample gives some 83,000 clones in total; under 15% of them show up just once. Clones ranked in the top ten supply roughly 10% of the sample. Study-wide findings and limitations: TCR beta diversity was reported as significantly higher in malignant tumors than in benign nodules, in both blood and tumor samples.

Before undergoing thyroid surgery, none of the patients had been given any kind of treatment. Using T-cell receptor beta sequencing, the researchers looked back retrospectively at clinical samples from patients, gathered between about 2011 and 2019. For CDR1 and CDR2, the germline V gene lists ENHRY and SYGVKD. Deletion took 6 bases off V and 4 bases off J, with a span of 14 bases between the germline ends. Including the terminal cysteine and phenylalanine, the CDR3 comprises 14 residues. Only CDR3 DNA is held: 42 bases, read in frame from base 1. This clone was observed at least ten times. No antigen is known for it. Base qualities are not at hand, and no much larger clone is one base apart.

This TCR was recovered from a female donor with papillary thyroid cancer or a benign thyroid nodule (not recorded which). Some clones in this sample may be carry-over from other donors' samples. Recombination linked TRBV10-3 to TRBJ2-3; the D segment could be TRBD2, given 5 matching bases. Sequences were obtained from tumor tissue. The CDR3 protein sequence reads: CAIRNTPGADTQYF. The nucleotide sequence is given as TGTGCCATCAGAAACACTCCCGGGGCAGATACGCAGTATTTT.